This TCR beta chain is from a study of T cells in Graves' hyperthyroidism and ophthalmopathy. Across the study: Any treatment followed the collection of peripheral blood at initial diagnosis.

Study-wide findings and caveats: Ophthalmopathy, as predicted by the model, came a median approximately 5.9 months after the prediction. A 13 V-J signature model discriminated ophthalmopathy versus stable hyperthyroidism. Among clonotypes expanded in thyroid above 0.001, most were also found in blood.

Amplification targeted TCR beta CDR3 regions from RNA transcripts. During a first-round RT-PCR of the TCR CDR3, the HTBI primer set was used. In TCRdb, the multiplex PCR reads were re-called with MiXCR into one record per CDR3 protein. Found here are hundreds of thousands of distinct CDR3 sequences, around 15% of them singletons; the top ten hold under 3.5%. There are many counts of this clonotype. Its cognate antigen is unknown. Trimming took off 6 bases at V and 5 bases at J, with 22 bases between the two ends. The germline V gene encodes CDR1 MNHNS and CDR2 SASEGT. The CDR3 contains 16 residues. This chain links TRBV6-1 with TRBJ2-5; weak D call: TRBD2 (6 bases). The sequencing input was blood. The TCR comes from a woman between 40 and 50 years old with Graves' ophthalmopathy. In DNA form, the CDR3 reads TGTGCCAGCAGCCCTGTCGACTCGATAGCGGCGGAGACCCAGTACTTC. Protein sequence: CASSPVDSIAAETQYF.